The 21 T cell receptor beta chains in this list originate from one sample, sequenced in a study of blood T cell repertoires in COVID-19. The table came from immunoSEQ multiplex PCR; TCRdb's copy has only in-frame clones and leaves some out. The sample has some 94,000 clones, more than 75% seen once. The source material was peripheral blood. The receptor set was obtained from a human donor in a cohort sampled during active COVID-19.

With respect to this clone: The junction departs from germline at one end; a sequencing error may be responsible. The V gene is TRBV7-3, the J gene TRBJ2-3; 7 bases match TRBD1. The CDR3 length is 16 residues. Germline V gene data show CDR1 as SGHTA and CDR2 as FQGTGA. The CDR3 spells CASSPLGRGGTDTQYF. As DNA, the CDR3 is TGTGCCAGCAGCCCGCTCGGTAGAGGGGGCACGGATACGCAGTATTTT.

The rearrangement joins TRBV29-1 to TRBJ1-2; D unresolved. The V gene's germline CDR1 is SQVTM and CDR2 ANQGSEA. Trimming removed 7 bases from V and 3 bases from J, with 12 bases in between. CDR3 size: 12 residues. DNA of the CDR3: TGCAGCGCGGGGAACGGAGACTATGGCTACACCTTC. This translates into CSAGNGDYGYTF. Based on the CDR3 plus reference TRBV29-1 and TRBJ1-2, the full variable domain is SAVISQKPSRDICQRGTSLTIQCQVDSQVTMMFWYRQQPGQSLTLIATANQGSEATYESGFVIDKFPISRPNLTFSTLTVSNMSPEDSSIYLCSAGNGDYGYTFGSGTRLTVV.

The chain links TRBV28 to TRBJ2-7, with D possibly TRBD1 on 6 matching bases. Trimming removed 2 bases from V and 1 base from J, with 21 bases in between. The CDR3 is 18 amino acids. CDR1 and CDR2 (germline): MDHEN, SYDVKM. The CDR3 DNA reads as TGTGCCAGCAGTTTAAATAGAGGTGGGGACATAACTTCCTACGAGCAGTACTTC. Translating it yields CASSLNRGGDITSYEQYF.

This clone was counted a single time. Additional DNA sequences in this sample encode the identical CDR3. The CDR3, as DNA: TGTGCCAGCAGTACGGGACAGGCCTCTGGGGCCAACGTCCTGACTTTC. It encodes CASSTGQASGANVLTF. The rearrangement joins TRBV27 to TRBJ2-6, with 8 bases that match TRBD1. CDR3 size: 16 residues. The V gene's germline CDR1 is MNHEY and CDR2 SMNVEV (reference sequence). Losses at the gene ends were 5 bases for V and 0 bases for J; bases not matched to a gene: 3.

V usage is TRBV5-6 and J usage is TRBJ1-1; TRBD1 matches at 8 bases. This CDR3 comprises 14 residues. Losses at the gene ends were 2 bases for V and 2 bases for J; bases not matched to a gene: 2. Germline-derived CDR1 and CDR2 are SGHDT and YYEEEE. The CDR3 is CASSFDRGNTEAFF. Here the CDR3 DNA reads TGTGCCAGCAGCTTCGACAGGGGTAACACTGAAGCTTTCTTT.

This chain connects TRBV7-2 to TRBJ2-7; TRBD2 agrees at 7 bases. Germline CDR1 and CDR2: SGHTA and FQGNSA. This CDR3 contains 15 residues. The J segment lost 2 bases and the V segment lost 0 bases, leaving 4 bases of the junction unmatched. The CDR3 DNA is TGTGCCAGCAGCTTAGCGTCTAGCGGTGCCTACGAGCAGTACTTC. Translated, it gives CASSLASSGAYEQYF.

The genes are TRBV5-1 and TRBJ1-1; D is perhaps TRBD1 (6 bases). Trimming removed 0 bases at V and 5 bases at J, with 11 bases between. Germline V lookup: CDR1 SGHRS, CDR2 YFSETQ. The CDR3 is 14 amino acids. CDR3 bases: TGCGCCAGCAGCTTGGGGGCAGGGGAGACTGAAGCTTTCTTT. Its protein is CASSLGAGETEAFF.

The J gene is TRBJ2-5, the V gene TRBV11-2, with D perhaps matching TRBD2 (6 bases). Trimming shortened V by 2 bases and J by 5 bases, and 15 bases separated the two germline ends. Germline assignment: CDR1 SGHAT and CDR2 FQNNGV. The CDR3 has 15 amino acids. CDR3 sequence: CASSLTNAGQETQYF. DNA for the CDR3: TGTGCCAGCAGCTTAACTAACGCGGGGCAGGAGACCCAGTACTTC.

The chain couples TRBV5-1 to TRBJ2-3; 7 bases are shared with TRBD1. Germline CDR1 reads SGHRS; CDR2 reads YFSETQ. Unmatched junction bases numbered 9, after V lost 4 bases and J lost 4 bases. This CDR3 has 15 residues. As DNA, the CDR3 is TGCGCCAGCAGCACCTCTAACACAGGGGCAGATACGCAGTATTTT. It yields the protein CASSTSNTGADTQYF. Full variable domain (remainder filled in from reference TRBV5-1 and TRBJ2-3): KAGVTQTPRYLIKTRGQQVTLSCSPISGHRSVSWYQQTPGQGLQFLFEYFSETQRNKGNFPGRFSGRQFSNSRSEMNVSTLELGDSALYLCASSTSNTGADTQYFGPGTRLTVL.

The chain links TRBV4-1 to TRBJ1-3; TRBD1 agrees at 8 bases. CDR3 length: 14 residues. Germline trimming cut 5 bases from V and 5 bases from J; bases unmatched to any gene: 5. Germline V gives CDR1 MGHRA, CDR2 YSYEKL. The CDR3 region is CASSKGQDRNTIYF. The CDR3 DNA is TGCGCCAGCAGCAAGGGACAGGATAGAAACACCATATATTTT.

This clone was seen a handful of times. The chain carries TRBV23-1 and TRBJ2-7; a possible D gene is TRBD2 (6 bases). TRBV23-1 is filed as an ORF, its function uncertain. This CDR3 has 15 amino acids. Trimming cost V 0 bases and J 2 bases, with 11 bases left between them. The CDR3: CASSQSPGGPYEQYF. In DNA, the CDR3 is TGCGCCAGCAGTCAATCCCCCGGAGGGCCCTACGAGCAGTACTTC.

The rearrangement links TRBV6-5 to TRBJ1-5; D possibly corresponds to TRBD1 (6 bases). Trimming left V 0 bases short and J 3 bases short, with 9 bases between. CDR3 length: 15 residues. CDR1 and CDR2 from the germline V gene are MNHEY and SVGAGI. This CDR3 is CASSYSGAANQPQHF. The CDR3 DNA reads as TGTGCCAGCAGTTACTCGGGGGCAGCCAATCAGCCCCAGCATTTT.

This chain links TRBV2 with TRBJ1-3; D might be TRBD1 (6 bases). The V and J ends lost 5 bases and 0 bases respectively, with 17 bases between them. Germline assignment: CDR1 SNHLY and CDR2 FYNNEI. The CDR3 totals 17 residues. CDR3 loop: CASSFTGTTSSGNTIYF. As DNA, the CDR3 is TGTGCCAGCAGTTTTACCGGGACAACGAGCTCTGGAAACACCATATATTTT. Filled out from reference TRBV2 and TRBJ1-3, the complete variable domain reads EPEVTQTPSHQVTQMGQEVILRCVPISNHLYFYWYRQILGQKVEFLVSFYNNEISEKSEIFDDQFSVERPDGSNFTLKIRSTKLEDSAMYFCASSFTGTTSSGNTIYFGEGSWLTVV.

The J gene is TRBJ2-1, the V gene TRBV5-1, with D possibly being TRBD1 (6 bases). CDR3 length equals 11 residues. V lost 4 bases to trimming and J lost 14 bases, with 13 bases between them. Germline CDR1 and CDR2: SGHRS and YFSETQ. The CDR3 DNA sequence: TGCGCCAGCAGCGGGGGCGACGCTGAGTTCTTC. Translation gives CASSGGDAEFF.

V gene TRBV6-5 combines with J gene TRBJ1-2, with 8 positions matching TRBD1. Germline V gene data show CDR1 as MNHEY and CDR2 as SVGAGI. The CDR3 loop spans 15 amino acids. The ends lost 5 bases at V and 5 bases at J; junction bases unmatched: 10. The CDR3 DNA reads TGTGCCAGCAGTCTATACAGGGGGAGTGAATATGGCTACACCTTC. Protein: CASSLYRGSEYGYTF.

The rearrangement links TRBV11-2 to TRBJ2-1, with TRBD2 matching 12 bases. CDR3 length equals 15 residues. V was clipped by 1 base and J by 7 bases; unmatched bases: 2. Germline CDR1 is SGHAT and CDR2 is FQNNGV. The CDR3 loop is CASSLVLAGGNEQFF. CDR3 coding DNA: TGTGCCAGCAGCTTAGTGCTAGCGGGAGGGAATGAGCAGTTCTTC.

The chain has TRBV5-8 and TRBJ1-1; 8 bases map to TRBD1. This CDR3 contains 14 residues. Germline V CDR1 and CDR2: SGHTS, YDEGEE. Trimming took 5 bases from V and 0 from J; bases not matched to a gene: 3. Here the CDR3 reads CASRPGQVNTEAFF. CDR3 nucleotide sequence: TGTGCCAGCAGACCGGGACAGGTGAACACTGAAGCTTTCTTT.

This clone was observed a single time. The chain combines TRBV30 with TRBJ1-5, with unresolved D. This CDR3 comprises 15 residues. Germline CDR1 is GTSNPN and CDR2 is SVGIG (reference sequence). Trimming stripped 0 bases from V and 5 bases from J, with 14 bases between. This CDR3 is CAWSVGREGDQPQHF. CDR3 coding DNA: TGTGCCTGGAGTGTAGGCAGAGAAGGAGATCAGCCCCAGCATTTT.

CDR3 sequence: CASSPEGYNSPLHF. CDR3 nucleotides: TGTGCCAGCAGCCCCGAGGGTTATAATTCACCCCTCCACTTT. J is TRBJ1-6 and V is TRBV28; no clear D. V lost 6 bases to trimming and J lost 4 bases, with 10 bases between them. Germline V CDR1 and CDR2: MDHEN, SYDVKM. The CDR3 has 14 residues.

The rearrangement uses TRBV28 and TRBJ2-3, with 7 bases identical to TRBD2. This CDR3 has 14 amino acids. Trimming took 6 bases from V and 4 from J; bases not matched to a gene: 7. Germline CDR1 is MDHEN and CDR2 is SYDVKM. This CDR3 reads CASSPGGGADTQYF. The CDR3 DNA sequence: TGTGCCAGCAGCCCCGGGGGAGGGGCAGATACGCAGTATTTT. The full variable domain, completed using reference TRBV28 and TRBJ2-3, is DVKVTQSSRYLVKRTGEKVFLECVQDMDHENMFWYRQDPGLGLRLIYFSYDVKMKEKGDIPEGYSVSREKKERFSLILESASTNQTSMYLCASSPGGGADTQYFGPGTRLTVL.

The chain links TRBV10-1 to TRBJ2-1; D is perhaps TRBD2 (6 bases). The CDR3 is made up of 15 amino acids. Trimming removed 6 bases at V and 2 bases at J, with 14 bases between. Germline lookup yields CDR1 WNHNN and CDR2 SYGVQD (reference sequence). The CDR3 region is CASSISGSAYNEQFF. For the CDR3, the DNA is TGCGCCAGCAGCATCAGCGGGTCCGCCTACAATGAGCAGTTCTTC.